A selection of T cell receptor beta chains follows, all from one sample in a study of prognosis after radiotherapy for stage I lung cancer. One entry per CDR3 protein results from TCRdb running MiXCR on the multiplex PCR reads. The sample lists fewer than 30,000 distinct CDR3 sequences, roughly 30% occurring once. The sample in question was PBMCs, obtained before or after stereotactic body radiation therapy (not recorded which). The source of these receptors is a donor over 45 with non-small cell lung cancer. Both conserved end residues are part of each CDR3. The order of the fields is clone size, J gene, V gene, D gene, CDR3 DNA, CDR3 protein. D genes are given only for firm matches. Clone sizes are given selectively: once, few, many, or a class where the clone is expanded.

>NA|TRBJ2-1|TRBV7-3|NA
TGTGCCAGCAGCTTAGGAGGGGTGGGCTATGAGCAGTTCTTC
CASSLGGVGYEQFF
>many|TRBJ2-4|TRBV19|TRBD1
TGTGCCAGTAGCCCGTCCCGGGACAGGGGGCGCGTAACCAAAAACATTCAGTACTTC
CASSPSRDRGRVTKNIQYF
>many|TRBJ1-6|TRBV7-9|NA
TGTGCCAGCAGCTCCTTCGGGGGAGTATATAATTCACCCCTCCACTTT
CASSSFGGVYNSPLHF
>many|TRBJ1-1|TRBV6-2/TRBV6-3|NA
TGTGCCAGCAGTTACTCCGCAGGAGGGACTGAAGCTTTCTTT
CASSYSAGGTEAFF
>many|TRBJ2-2|TRBV6-1|NA
TGTGCCAGCAGTGAATATCCCAGGGTGGATTCCGGGGAGCTGTTTTTT
CASSEYPRVDSGELFF
>many|TRBJ1-3|TRBV15|NA
TGTGCCACCAGCCTGAGAGGCAGGGATGGAAACACCATATATTTT
CATSLRGRDGNTIYF
>NA|TRBJ1-1|TRBV6-5|NA
TGTGCCAGCAGTTACACTACGGCTAACACTGAAGCTTTCTTT
CASSYTTANTEAFF
>many|TRBJ1-2|TRBV14|TRBD1
TGTGCCAGCAGCCAAGGCCTGGGACAGCTGACTAACTATGGCTACACCTTC
CASSQGLGQLTNYGYTF
>many|TRBJ1-1|TRBV5-1|NA
TGCGCCAGCAGCCTAATAGGAGAGAACACTGAAGCTTTCTTT
CASSLIGENTEAFF
>NA|TRBJ1-6|TRBV6-1|NA
TGTGCCAGCAGTGAAGAGTTCTTTGTGGCCCGTAATTCACCCCTCCACTTT
CASSEEFFVARNSPLHF
>many|TRBJ1-1|TRBV15|NA
TGTGCCACCAGCAGCTCGGGCACTGAAGCTTTCTTT
CATSSSGTEAFF
>many|TRBJ1-2|TRBV5-1|NA
TGCGCCAGCAGCTTGGCAGGGTTAATTGGCTACACCTTC
CASSLAGLIGYTF
>many|TRBJ2-3|TRBV29-1|TRBD1
TGCAGCGTCAACAGGGGGAGCACAGATACGCAGTATTTT
CSVNRGSTDTQYF
>many|TRBJ2-5|TRBV20-1|TRBD1
TGCAGTGCTGGGGACAGGGGGTGGGAGACCCAGTACTTC
CSAGDRGWETQYF
>many|TRBJ2-1|TRBV3-1|NA
TGTGCCAGCAGCCCTCAATTCAATGAGCAGTTCTTC
CASSPQFNEQFF
>many|TRBJ2-1|TRBV27|TRBD2
TGTGCCAGCAGGAAAGGGACTAGCAGGCACAATGAGCAGTTCTTC
CASRKGTSRHNEQFF
>many|TRBJ1-5|TRBV24-1|NA
TGTGCCACCAGTGATAGTAGGGGGGGTCAGCCCCAGCATTTT
CATSDSRGGQPQHF
>once|TRBJ2-7|TRBV7-8|NA
TGTGCCAGCAATCCCTTCGGGTTGAACTACGAGCAGTACTTC
CASNPFGLNYEQYF
>many|TRBJ1-1|TRBV6-1|TRBD1
TGTGCCAGCACCCTGGACAGGGACCCTGAAGCTTTCTTT
CASTLDRDPEAFF
>NA|TRBJ1-1|TRBV19|NA
TGTGCCAGTAGCAAATCACTTCCCAGGGCCGGCACTGAAGCTTTCTTT
CASSKSLPRAGTEAFF
>many|TRBJ2-3|TRBV5-1|NA
TGCGCCAGCAGTGTGGGAACTAGCACAGATACGCAGTATTTT
CASSVGTSTDTQYF
>NA|TRBJ1-4|TRBV6-1|TRBD1
TGTGCCAGCAGTGTCCGGGACAGGGTTGCCATGGAAAAACTGTTTTTT
CASSVRDRVAMEKLFF
>many|TRBJ2-7|TRBV2|NA
TGTGCCAGCGTGGGAGGGGGGGCCATCTACGAGCAGTACTTC
CASVGGGAIYEQYF
>NA|TRBJ2-5|TRBV28|NA
TGTGCCAGCCGCAGACATGACAGGAAACAAGAGACCCAGTACTTC
CASRRHDRKQETQYF
>many|TRBJ2-6|TRBV20-1|NA
TGCAGTGCTAGAGTAAATACTGGGGCCAACGTCCTGACTTTC
CSARVNTGANVLTF
>many|TRBJ2-1|TRBV12-3/TRBV12-4|TRBD2
TGTGCCAGCAGCTCAGGACTAGTATACGGGGAGCAGTTCTTC
CASSSGLVYGEQFF
>many|TRBJ2-2|TRBV5-1|TRBD2
TGCGCCAGCAGCCCAAGTACACGACTAGCGGGAACCGGGGAGCTGTTTTTT
CASSPSTRLAGTGELFF